This T cell receptor (beta chain) was sequenced for a study of CD8 T cells in ankylosing spondylitis. This clonotype has ten or more counts. V lost 0 bases and J 5 bases, leaving 8 bases between the germline ends. Germline assignment: CDR1 LGHDT and CDR2 YNNKEL (reference sequence). The CDR3 runs 14 residues. Each CDR3 protein is one row after TCRdb ran MiXCR on the 5' RACE reads. The sample contains 200,000 to 250,000 distinct CDR3 sequences, about 10% of which appear only once. The chain links TRBV3-1 to TRBJ1-5; D is undetermined. Sequencing input: blood, either unsorted or a sorted T cell fraction (not recorded which). The receptor was isolated from a male donor with ankylosing spondylitis or in good health (not recorded which). The CDR3 DNA is TGTGCCAGCAGCCAAGATTCTGGGGATCAGCCCCAGCATTTT. It translates to CASSQDSGDQPQHF.